A selection of T cell receptor beta chains follows, all from one sample in a study of metastatic and nonmetastatic thyroid tumors. Using MiXCR, TCRdb re-called clones from the PCR reads. The data hold roughly 21,000 clones, with roughly 30% observed a single time. What was sequenced was tumor tissue. The receptor set was obtained from a male donor with papillary thyroid cancer or a benign thyroid nodule (not recorded which). Some clones in this sample may be carry-over from other donors' samples. Each CDR3 is given with its conserved first and last residue. The D gene is left open where the match is weak. A row's size may be missing; if present it is once, few, many or a size class.

V gene,D gene,CDR3 length,J gene,clone size,CDR3 protein,CDR3 DNA
TRBV15,NA,15,TRBJ1-2,few,CATSRDRGFAYGYTF,TGTGCCACCAGCAGAGATAGGGGATTCGCCTATGGCTACACCTTC
TRBV19,NA,13,TRBJ2-1,NA,CASSKGHIYEQFF,TGTGCCTCCTCCAAGGGGCACATTTATGAGCAGTTCTTC
TRBV9,NA,11,TRBJ1-1,NA,CASSSGEGAFF,TGTGCCAGCAGCTCCGGCGAGGGGGCTTTCTTT
TRBV3-1,NA,12,TRBJ2-1,NA,CASSLHSNEQFF,TGTGCCAGCAGCCTCCACAGCAATGAGCAGTTCTTC
TRBV5-1,NA,15,TRBJ2-2,NA,CASSQDPEPTVELFF,TGCGCCAGCAGCCAGGACCCGGAACCCACTGTGGAGCTGTTTTTT
TRBV7-9,NA,14,TRBJ2-7,few,CASSPQGTFYEQYF,TGTGCCAGCAGCCCTCAGGGGACCTTCTACGAGCAGTACTTC
TRBV20-1,NA,15,TRBJ1-1,NA,CSARDQRQGGTEAFF,TGCAGTGCTAGAGATCAGCGCCAGGGAGGGACTGAAGCTTTCTTT
TRBV18,NA,14,TRBJ2-7,NA,CASSPLADTYEQYF,TGTGCCAGCTCACCACTAGCGGACACCTACGAGCAGTACTTC
TRBV20-1,NA,15,TRBJ1-1,medium-sized,CSARGLQGKNTEAFF,TGCAGTGCTAGAGGTCTTCAGGGGAAGAACACTGAAGCTTTCTTT
TRBV28,NA,15,TRBJ1-2,few,CASSSPVGGNNGYTF,TGTGCCAGCAGTTCCCCCGTGGGGGGCAACAATGGCTACACCTTC
TRBV20-1,NA,13,TRBJ2-7,medium-sized,CSARGVRDFEQYF,TGCAGTGCTAGAGGGGTCCGGGACTTCGAGCAGTACTTC
TRBV19,TRBD1,15,TRBJ1-6,medium-sized,CASTPRQGTDSPLHF,TGTGCCAGTACCCCCCGACAGGGGACGGATTCACCCCTCCACTTT
TRBV11-2,TRBD2,15,TRBJ2-7,few,CASSLGLAVTYEQYF,TGTGCCAGCAGCTTAGGACTAGCGGTTACCTACGAGCAGTACTTC
TRBV28,NA,12,TRBJ1-3,NA,CASSLTGNTIYF,TGTGCCAGCAGTTTGACCGGAAACACCATATATTTT
TRBV25-1,NA,13,TRBJ2-5,many,CASSSSVQETQYF,TGTGCCAGCAGTTCATCGGTCCAAGAGACCCAGTACTTC
TRBV28,NA,17,TRBJ1-6,NA,CASSLFWREDYNSPLHF,TGTGCCAGCAGTTTATTTTGGAGGGAGGATTATAATTCACCCCTCCACTTT
TRBV2,NA,13,TRBJ1-6,NA,CASKGGINSPLHF,TGTGCCAGCAAGGGGGGAATAAATTCACCCCTCCACTTT
TRBV12-3/TRBV12-4,NA,13,TRBJ2-6,NA,CASTPLGAKVLTF,TGTGCCAGCACCCCCCTTGGGGCCAAAGTCCTGACTTTC
TRBV20-1,NA,15,TRBJ1-6,once,CSATTASSYNSPLHF,TGCAGTGCTACGACGGCCAGCTCCTATAATTCACCCCTCCACTTT
TRBV5-1,TRBD2,16,TRBJ2-1,medium-sized,CASSVGLAGVEDEQFF,TGCGCCAGCAGCGTGGGACTAGCGGGAGTAGAAGATGAGCAGTTCTTC
TRBV18,TRBD2,17,TRBJ2-7,medium-sized,CASSPPTSSGNPYEQYF,TGTGCCAGCTCACCACCGACTAGTAGCGGGAACCCCTACGAGCAGTACTTC
TRBV28,TRBD1,16,TRBJ1-6,few,CAGSARQGAIGETLHF,TGTGCCGGCAGTGCGAGACAGGGGGCCATAGGGGAGACCCTCCACTTT
TRBV20-1,TRBD2,14,TRBJ2-1,NA,CSAIPGLAGGEQFF,TGCAGTGCTATTCCGGGACTAGCGGGAGGTGAGCAGTTCTTC
TRBV6-5,NA,13,TRBJ1-5,medium-sized,CASSYMGSQPQHF,TGTGCCAGCAGTTATATGGGGAGTCAGCCCCAGCATTTT
TRBV5-1,TRBD1,14,TRBJ2-3,many,CASSGDRGTDTQYF,TGCGCCAGCAGCGGGGACAGGGGCACAGATACGCAGTATTTT
TRBV30,NA,14,TRBJ1-5,medium-sized,CAWSDRDNNQPQHF,TGTGCCTGGAGTGACCGGGACAACAATCAGCCCCAGCATTTT
TRBV2,NA,15,TRBJ1-5,few,CVSSARVQGGQPQHF,TGTGTCAGCAGTGCGCGGGTGCAGGGAGGTCAGCCCCAGCATTTT
TRBV9,NA,16,TRBJ1-1,NA,CASSVAQSGEDTEAFF,TGTGCCAGCAGCGTAGCTCAATCAGGGGAGGACACTGAAGCTTTCTTT
TRBV27,TRBD2,14,TRBJ2-3,many,CASSPLAGVDTQYF,TGTGCCAGCAGCCCACTAGCGGGAGTGGATACGCAGTATTTT
TRBV7-3,NA,13,TRBJ2-3,many,CASSLTVRDTQYF,TGTGCCAGCAGCTTAACAGTGAGAGATACGCAGTATTTT
TRBV6-1,NA,15,TRBJ1-4,NA,CASSEAQGTNEKLFF,TGTGCCAGCAGTGAAGCGCAGGGAACTAATGAAAAACTGTTTTTT
TRBV7-7,TRBD2,15,TRBJ2-7,NA,CASSLKAGGNYEQYF,TGTGCTAGCAGCTTGAAGGCGGGGGGAAACTACGAGCAGTACTTC
TRBV6-1,NA,14,TRBJ2-5,few,CASSPGRILETQYF,TGTGCCAGCAGCCCGGGTAGGATTCTAGAGACCCAGTACTTC
TRBV20-1,TRBD2,16,TRBJ2-7,NA,CSAGQGTSGSDYEQYF,TGCAGTGCTGGCCAAGGGACTAGCGGGAGTGACTATGAGCAGTACTTC
TRBV30,NA,11,TRBJ1-4,NA,CAWASNEKLFF,TGTGCCTGGGCCTCTAATGAAAAACTGTTTTTT
TRBV12-3/TRBV12-4,NA,15,TRBJ1-5,few,CASTPQGTSNQPQHF,TGTGCCAGCACCCCCCAGGGAACTTCCAATCAGCCCCAGCATTTT
TRBV5-1,TRBD1,16,TRBJ1-4,NA,CASSLGLGQGGEKLFF,TGCGCCAGCAGCTTGGGGCTGGGACAGGGTGGCGAAAAACTGTTTTTT
TRBV28,NA,11,TRBJ1-2,large,CASSFLYGYTF,TGTGCCAGCAGTTTTTTATATGGCTACACCTTC
TRBV10-2,TRBD1,15,TRBJ1-1,many,CASSTRQGARTEAFF,TGCGCCAGCAGTACCAGACAGGGGGCTAGGACTGAAGCTTTCTTT
TRBV4-1,NA,14,TRBJ2-7,medium-sized,CASSQKTGTYEQYF,TGCGCCAGCAGCCAAAAAACAGGGACCTACGAGCAGTACTTC
TRBV4-2,NA,13,TRBJ1-1,many,CASSLGGNTEAFF,TGTGCCAGCAGCCTTGGGGGGAACACTGAAGCTTTCTTT
TRBV4-2,TRBD1,15,TRBJ1-2,NA,CASSQVGDRAGGYTF,TGTGCCAGCAGCCAAGTTGGGGACAGGGCGGGTGGCTACACCTTC
TRBV11-2,NA,15,TRBJ2-5,NA,CASSLVGGVRGTQYF,TGTGCCAGCAGCTTAGTCGGTGGGGTGCGGGGGACCCAGTACTTC